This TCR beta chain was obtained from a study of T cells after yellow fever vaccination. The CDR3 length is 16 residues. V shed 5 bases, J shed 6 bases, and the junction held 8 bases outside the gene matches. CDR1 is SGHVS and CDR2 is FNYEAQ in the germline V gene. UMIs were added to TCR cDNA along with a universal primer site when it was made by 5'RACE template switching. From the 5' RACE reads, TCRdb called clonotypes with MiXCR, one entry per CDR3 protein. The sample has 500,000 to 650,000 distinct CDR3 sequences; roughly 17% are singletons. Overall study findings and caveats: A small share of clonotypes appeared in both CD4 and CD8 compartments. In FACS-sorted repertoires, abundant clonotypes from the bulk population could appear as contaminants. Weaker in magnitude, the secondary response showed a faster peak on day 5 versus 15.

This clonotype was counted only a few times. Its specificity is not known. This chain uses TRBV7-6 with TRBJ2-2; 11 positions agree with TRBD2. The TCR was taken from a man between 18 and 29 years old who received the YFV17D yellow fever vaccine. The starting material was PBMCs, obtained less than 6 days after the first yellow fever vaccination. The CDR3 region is CASSLGTSGPSGELFF. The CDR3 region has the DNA TGTGCCAGCAGCCTAGGGACTAGCGGCCCCTCCGGGGAGCTGTTTTTT.